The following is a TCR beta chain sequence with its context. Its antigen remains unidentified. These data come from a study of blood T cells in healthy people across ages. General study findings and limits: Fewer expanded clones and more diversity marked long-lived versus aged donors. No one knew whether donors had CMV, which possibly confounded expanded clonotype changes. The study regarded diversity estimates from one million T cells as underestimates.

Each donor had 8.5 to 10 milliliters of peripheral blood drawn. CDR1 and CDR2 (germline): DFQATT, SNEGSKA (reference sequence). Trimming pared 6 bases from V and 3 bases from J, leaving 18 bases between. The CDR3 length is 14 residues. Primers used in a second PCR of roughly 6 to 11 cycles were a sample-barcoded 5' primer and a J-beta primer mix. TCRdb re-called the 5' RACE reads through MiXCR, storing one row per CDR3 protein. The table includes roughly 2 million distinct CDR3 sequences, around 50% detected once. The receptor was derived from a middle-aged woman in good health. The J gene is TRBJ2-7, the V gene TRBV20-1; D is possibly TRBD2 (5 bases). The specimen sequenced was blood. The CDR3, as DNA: TGCAGTGCGACAAATACCGGGAATCACTACGAGCAGTACTTC. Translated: CSATNTGNHYEQYF.